This TCR beta chain was found in a study of CD8+ T cells in alopecia areata. Study details: Treated patients swallowed 5 to 10 mg of oral tofacitinib twice daily. Treatment with tofacitinib (6 to 18 months) was followed by 6 months off drug.

Alopecia areata patients had lesional scalp punch biopsies and peripheral blood taken from them. The sorting of PBMCs gave CD4+ and CD8+ T cells. Per the germline V gene, CDR1 is SGHRS and CDR2 is YFSETQ. The V gene end was trimmed by 0 bases and the J gene end by 9 bases; junction bases not matched to a gene: 5. This CDR3 has 15 residues. Sequencing templates came from extracted RNA that was reverse transcribed into cDNA. Measured with immunoSEQ multiplex PCR; TCRdb has only the in-frame clones, and not every one. Found here are 170,000 or so clones, 50% to 60% of them singletons; the top ten hold about 15%.

The sequence was collected from a human donor with alopecia areata. The sample here was CD4+ T cells sorted from blood, taken at week 0. This sequence joins TRBV5-1 and TRBJ2-1; 11 positions match TRBD2. CDR3 in amino acids: CASSLEVAGGREQFF. As DNA, the CDR3 is TGCGCCAGCAGCTTGGAAGTAGCGGGGGGGCGTGAGCAGTTCTTC.